This T cell receptor beta chain stems from a study of CXCR3-negative and CXCR3-positive naive CD8 T cells. 5' RACE with UMI labels generated the TRB cDNA libraries. After re-calling the 5' RACE reads, TCRdb lists one entry per CDR3 protein, DNA absent. This sample's table reports more than 40,000 distinct CDR3 sequences. CDR1 is LGHNA and CDR2 is YSLEER in the germline V gene. This CDR3 has 16 residues. The rearrangement joins TRBV4-3 to TRBJ1-2. This clonotype was obtained from a human donor in good health. Some clones in this sample may be carry-over from other donors' samples. The specimen was naive CXCR3- CD8+ T cells from blood. Subset reported: CD45RO-CCR7+CD27+CD95- naive CD8+ T cells lacking CXCR3 (TNR3-). Here the CDR3 reads CASSQDRPASYYGYTF.